The rows below give T cell receptor beta chains drawn from one sample of a study of cytomegalovirus exposure and HLA in healthy donors. TCRdb's table, derived via immunoSEQ multiplex PCR, lists solely in-frame clones and lacks some. The data contain 150,000 to 200,000 clones, around 88% of them singletons. Sequencing was done on a sample of PBMCs. The receptor source for this set is a woman aged 18-30 years in good health and CMV-seronegative. CDR3s include the opening cysteine and the closing phenylalanine or tryptophan. A D gene is named only where the DNA matches it firmly.

v_call	d_call	j_call	cdr3_aa
TRBV4-1	-	TRBJ2-4	CASSPQAGLAKNIQYF
TRBV5-1	TRBD1	TRBJ1-2	CASSHTTGGDNYGYTF
TRBV11-3	TRBD1	TRBJ1-1	CASSPGGGNTEAFF
TRBV5-1	-	TRBJ2-3	CASSLGLSTDTQYF
TRBV7-9	-	TRBJ1-1	CASSLLENTEAFF
TRBV7-2	TRBD1	TRBJ1-2	CASSSGGDYGYTF
TRBV25-1	-	TRBJ1-2	CASSQANYGYTF
TRBV29-1	-	TRBJ1-1	CSTEQVNTEAFF
TRBV19	-	TRBJ1-6	CASSITDRGVSPLHF
TRBV19	TRBD2	TRBJ2-5	CASSGLGLAEETQYF
TRBV19	TRBD1	TRBJ1-2	CASSELTGGGRGYTF
TRBV5-4	-	TRBJ1-4	CASSSMLNEKLFF
TRBV19	TRBD2	TRBJ2-1	CASSILSGGDGNEQFF
TRBV29-1	-	TRBJ2-5	CSVEDELRRNQETQYF
TRBV10-3	TRBD2	TRBJ2-3	CATRGAGGREDTDTQYF
TRBV2	-	TRBJ1-5	CASSVGTISNQPQHF
TRBV19	-	TRBJ1-1	CASRQVPGEAFF
TRBV5-1	TRBD2	TRBJ2-7	CASRTGTSGPYEQYF
TRBV5-4	-	TRBJ1-2	CASRIWGELGYTF
TRBV7-9	TRBD1	TRBJ1-5	CASSVTGDQPQHF
TRBV7-6	-	TRBJ1-5	CASSLSTDQPQHF
TRBV5-4	-	TRBJ2-7	CASSPLSSYEQYF
TRBV7-9	-	TRBJ2-2	CASSEGSIGELFF
TRBV7-9	-	TRBJ2-7	CASSLASSTQGRNYEQYF
TRBV9	-	TRBJ1-3	CASSAGLDRLSVLSSGNTIYF
TRBV19	-	TRBJ1-5	CASSPRRQPQHF
TRBV6-1	TRBD1	TRBJ2-5	CASSARTGTTIQETQYF
TRBV2	-	TRBJ2-7	CASNQDSLPYEQYF
TRBV30	TRBD1	TRBJ2-7	CAWSGIRTGWGLTGSYEQYF
TRBV7-2	-	TRBJ2-4	CASSLVTGKAKNIQYF
TRBV4-1	-	TRBJ2-1	CASSQYRSSYNEQFF
TRBV5-1	-	TRBJ1-2	CASSLMSSGYTF
TRBV14	-	TRBJ1-1	CASSQFLGKSEAFF
TRBV2	TRBD1	TRBJ2-6	CASGTGGSGANVLTF
TRBV21-1	-	TRBJ2-3	CASSASKGTSGSADTQYF
TRBV6-5	TRBD1	TRBJ2-7	CASSGPGQGAYEQYF
TRBV30	-	TRBJ1-1	CAWMAGFIDTEAFF
TRBV5-1	-	TRBJ2-5	CASHCTQYF
TRBV5-4	-	TRBJ2-5	CASSTYKETQYF
TRBV14	TRBD2	TRBJ2-1	CASSQESGLAGILRGNTYNEQFF
TRBV5-4	-	TRBJ1-1	CASSPQGEYTEAFF
TRBV18	TRBD1	TRBJ2-4	CASSPTGQGNIQYF
TRBV9	TRBD1	TRBJ1-3	CASSGWTGGVPGNTIYF
TRBV9	TRBD1	TRBJ2-4	CASSTRTGVGKNIQYF
TRBV29-1	-	TRBJ1-4	CSVSRAEKLFF
TRBV5-1	-	TRBJ1-2	CASSLATAPPNGYTF
TRBV21-1	-	TRBJ1-1	CASRLQGACKGTEAFF
TRBV7-7	TRBD2	TRBJ2-7	CASSSGSTSSHEQYF
TRBV6-4	-	TRBJ2-2	CASSDPDKTTGELFF
TRBV5-8	-	TRBJ2-7	CASSKGRVALYEQYF
TRBV28	TRBD1	TRBJ2-7	CATRGQGHEQYF
TRBV6-1	-	TRBJ1-5	CASSEIGQPQHF